The 14 T cell receptor beta chains given below trace back to one sample, sequenced in a study of CD8+CD57+ T cells in acquired aplastic anemia. The use of genomic DNA as template underpinned the TCR beta VDJ and CDR3 profiling. TCRdb recomputed calls from the reads with MiXCR, one row per CDR3 protein. The table includes about 180,000 distinct CDR3 sequences, less than 55% detected once. Input material: sorted CD4+, CD8+, or CD8+CD57+ T cells (not recorded which) from PBMCs. All receptors derive from a human donor in good health.

This clonotype was seen repeatedly, ten times or more. The rearrangement links TRBV7-2 to TRBJ2-1, with D possibly matching TRBD2 (6 bases). Trimming removed 1 base from V and 5 bases from J, with 12 bases in between. Germline-derived CDR1 and CDR2 are SGHTA and FQGNSA. The CDR3 totals 15 residues. CDR3: CASSLGAGGDNEQFF. CDR3 nucleotides: TGTGCCAGCAGCTTAGGAGCGGGTGGGGACAATGAGCAGTTCTTC.

A word on this clonotype: Its ends do not fully match the called genes, so a read error is possible. V is TRBV24-1 and J is TRBJ2-5; D might be TRBD1 or TRBD2, each matching 5 bases. CDR1 and CDR2 (germline): KGHDR, SFDVKD. This CDR3 comprises 15 residues. The CDR3 sequence: CAASDWGRGSETQYF. DNA of the CDR3: TGTGCCGCCAGTGATTGGGGCCGCGGGTCGGAGACCCAGTACTTC.

The genes are TRBV6-4 and TRBJ2-2; TRBD2 matches at 7 bases. Per the germline V gene, CDR1 is MRHNA and CDR2 is SNTAGT. With V trimmed by 6 bases and J by 3 bases, 4 bases remained unmatched. The CDR3 consists of 14 residues. The CDR3 coding sequence is TGTGCCAGCAGGTGGGAGGGCCACACCGGGGAGCTGTTTTTT. Translated: CASRWEGHTGELFF.

V gene TRBV11-1 combines with J gene TRBJ2-2; tentative D call: TRBD1 (5 bases). Trimming pared 1 base from V and 2 bases from J, leaving 11 bases between. The CDR3 loop spans 16 amino acids. Per germline, CDR1 SGHAT and CDR2 FQDESV (reference sequence). The CDR3 loop reads CASSLVRQGNTGELFF. The CDR3 bases are TGTGCCAGCAGCTTAGTAAGGCAGGGCAACACCGGGGAGCTGTTTTTT.

V usage is TRBV11-2 and J usage is TRBJ1-6; D unclear. Trimming removed 3 bases at V and 10 bases at J, with 22 bases between. Germline CDR1 and CDR2: SGHAT and FQNNGV. The CDR3 runs 17 residues. The CDR3 DNA is TGTGCCAGCAGCTTTAATCCAGGAGGCCTCCGCTCCTCACCCCTCCACTTT. Protein product: CASSFNPGGLRSSPLHF.

This clonotype was detected a few times. V usage is TRBV20-1 and J usage is TRBJ2-7; unclear D gene. V was trimmed by 3 bases and J by 4 bases, leaving 13 bases between them. CDR1 and CDR2 from the germline V gene are DFQATT and SNEGSKA (reference sequence). This CDR3 comprises 13 residues. This chain's CDR3 is CSARDDWAYEQYF. CDR3 in DNA: TGCAGTGCTAGGGACGACTGGGCGTACGAGCAGTACTTC.

This clonotype was seen many times. This sequence joins TRBV2 and TRBJ1-1; D is undetermined. Trimming stripped 6 bases from V and 0 bases from J, with 5 bases between. Germline V lookup: CDR1 SNHLY, CDR2 FYNNEI. The CDR3 runs 12 residues. The CDR3 is CASSGMNTEAFF. The CDR3 DNA sequence: TGTGCCAGCAGCGGGATGAACACTGAAGCTTTCTTT.

Many counts were recorded for this clonotype. The chain combines TRBV7-2 with TRBJ2-3; TRBD1 is a possible D gene (6 bases). Trimming pared 8 bases from V and 2 bases from J, leaving 17 bases between. The CDR3 totals 15 residues. Germline CDR1 and CDR2: SGHTA and FQGNSA. The DNA of the CDR3 is TGTGCCAGCGCCCCAGGACAGAGCATCACAGATACGCAGTATTTT. It encodes CASAPGQSITDTQYF.

In this sample, this clonotype turned up many times. The J gene is TRBJ1-5, the V gene TRBV9, with 8 bases aligning to TRBD1. Trimming removed 6 bases from V and 9 bases from J; junction bases left unmatched: 8. Germline lookup yields CDR1 SGDLS and CDR2 YYNGEE. This CDR3 region has 13 residues. The CDR3 DNA reads as TGTGCCAGCAACGGACAGGGCCAATTGCCCCAGCATTTT. Protein: CASNGQGQLPQHF.

The chain is built from TRBV6-1 and TRBJ2-5; 10 nucleotides match TRBD1. V dropped 6 bases and J dropped 2; count of bases not matched to a gene: 6. The length of the CDR3 is 15 residues. Germline CDR1 reads MNHNS; CDR2 reads SASEGT. The CDR3 bases are TGTGCCAGCAGATCCGGGACAGGGGAACAAGAGACCCAGTACTTC. Its translation is CASRSGTGEQETQYF.

The genes are TRBV19 and TRBJ1-1; D is uncertain. The CDR3 length is 14 residues. The V and J ends lost 6 bases and 3 bases respectively, with 14 bases between them. Germline V gives CDR1 LNHDA, CDR2 SQIVND (reference sequence). CDR3 bases: TGTGCCAGTAGGGCAATGCGTTCGGACACTGAAGCTTTCTTT. Protein: CASRAMRSDTEAFF.

The chain combines TRBV5-5 with TRBJ1-2; TRBD1 might be the D (6 bases). V was trimmed by 0 bases and J by 3 bases, leaving 12 bases between them. This CDR3 region has 15 residues. Germline CDR1 is SGHKS and CDR2 is YYEKEE (reference sequence). CDR3 residues: CASSLAGDRDYGYTF. The CDR3 bases are TGTGCCAGCAGCTTGGCAGGGGATCGCGACTATGGCTACACCTTC.

The table lists this clonotype with many counts. The chain uses TRBV7-3 and TRBJ2-2; 12 nucleotides line up with TRBD1. The CDR3 contains 18 residues. The V gene end was trimmed by 2 bases and the J gene end by 7 bases; junction bases not matched to a gene: 11. Per germline, CDR1 SGHTA and CDR2 FQGTGA. The CDR3 sequence: CASSLGGGTGGAGGELFF. As DNA, the CDR3 is TGTGCCAGCAGCTTAGGCGGTGGGACAGGGGGCGCCGGCGGGGAGCTGTTTTTT. Variable domain in full (rest from reference TRBV7-3 and TRBJ2-2): GAGVSQTPSNKVTEKGKYVELRCDPISGHTALYWYRQSLGQGPEFLIYFQGTGAADDSGLPNDRFFAVRPEGSVSTLKIQRTERGDSAVYLCASSLGGGTGGAGGELFFGEGSRLTVL.

This clonotype was recorded a few times. The chain has TRBV27 and TRBJ2-2, with 10 positions matching TRBD2. J was trimmed by 0 bases and V by 5 bases; bases with no gene match: 0. CDR3 length equals 15 residues. Germline loops: CDR1 MNHEY, CDR2 SMNVEV (reference sequence). The CDR3 nucleotides read TGTGCCAGCAGTCTAGCGGGAGCGAACACCGGGGAGCTGTTTTTT. Translated: CASSLAGANTGELFF.